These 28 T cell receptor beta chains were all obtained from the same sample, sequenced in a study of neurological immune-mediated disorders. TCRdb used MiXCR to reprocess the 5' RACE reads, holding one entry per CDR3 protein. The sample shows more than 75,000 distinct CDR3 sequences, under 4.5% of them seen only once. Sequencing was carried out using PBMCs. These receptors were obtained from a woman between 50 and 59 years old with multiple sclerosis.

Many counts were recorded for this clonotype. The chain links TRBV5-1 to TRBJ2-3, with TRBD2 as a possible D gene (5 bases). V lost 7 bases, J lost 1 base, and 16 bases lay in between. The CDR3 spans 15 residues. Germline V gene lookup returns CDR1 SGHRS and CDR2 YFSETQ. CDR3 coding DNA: TGCGCCAGCGGCAAAACGGGGAGCGGCACAGATACGCAGTATTTT. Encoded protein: CASGKTGSGTDTQYF.

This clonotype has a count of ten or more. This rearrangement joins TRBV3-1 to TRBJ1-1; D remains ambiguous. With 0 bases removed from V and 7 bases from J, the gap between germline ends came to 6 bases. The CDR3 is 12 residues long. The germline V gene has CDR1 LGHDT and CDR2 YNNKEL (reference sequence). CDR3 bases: TGTGCCAGCAGCCAAGATCAAGGTGAAGCTTTCTTT. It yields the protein CASSQDQGEAFF.

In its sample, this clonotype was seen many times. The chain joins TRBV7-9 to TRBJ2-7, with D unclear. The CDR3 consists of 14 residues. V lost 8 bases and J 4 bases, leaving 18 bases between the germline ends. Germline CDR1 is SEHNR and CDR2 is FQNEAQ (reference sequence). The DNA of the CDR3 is TGTGCCAGCCTAGAAGTGGGGTCTCCATACGAGCAGTACTTC. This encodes CASLEVGSPYEQYF.

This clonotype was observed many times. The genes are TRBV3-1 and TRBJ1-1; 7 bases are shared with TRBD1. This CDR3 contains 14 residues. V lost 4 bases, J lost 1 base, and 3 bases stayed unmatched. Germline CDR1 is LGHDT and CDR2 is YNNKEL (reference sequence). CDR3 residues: CASSPRGTNTEAFF. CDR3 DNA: TGTGCCAGCAGCCCCAGGGGGACGAACACTGAAGCTTTCTTT.

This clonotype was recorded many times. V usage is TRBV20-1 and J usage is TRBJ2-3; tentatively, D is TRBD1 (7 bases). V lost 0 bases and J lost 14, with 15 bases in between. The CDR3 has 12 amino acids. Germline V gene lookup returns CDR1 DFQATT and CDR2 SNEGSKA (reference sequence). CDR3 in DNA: TGCAGTGCTAGAGATTCGGGGCAGGGGGGGTATTTT. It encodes CSARDSGQGGYF.

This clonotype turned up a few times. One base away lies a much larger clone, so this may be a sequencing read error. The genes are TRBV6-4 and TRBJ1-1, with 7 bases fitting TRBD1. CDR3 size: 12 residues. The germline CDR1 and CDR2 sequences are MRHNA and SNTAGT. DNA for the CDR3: TGTGACAGCAGTGACGGACAGGCTGAAGCTTTCTTT. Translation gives CDSSDGQAEAFF.

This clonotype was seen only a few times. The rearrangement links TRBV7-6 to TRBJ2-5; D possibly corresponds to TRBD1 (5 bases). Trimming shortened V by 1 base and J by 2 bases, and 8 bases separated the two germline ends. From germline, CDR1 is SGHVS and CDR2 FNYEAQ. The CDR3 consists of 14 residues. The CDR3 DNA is TGTGCCAGCAGCTTAGGGACATTTCAAGAGACCCAGTACTTC. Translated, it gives CASSLGTFQETQYF.

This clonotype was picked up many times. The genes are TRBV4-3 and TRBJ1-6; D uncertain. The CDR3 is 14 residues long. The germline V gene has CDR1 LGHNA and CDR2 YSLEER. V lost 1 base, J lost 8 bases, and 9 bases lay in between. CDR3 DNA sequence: TGCGCCAGCAGCCAAGCACGAGATCATTCACCCCTCCACTTT. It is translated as CASSQARDHSPLHF.

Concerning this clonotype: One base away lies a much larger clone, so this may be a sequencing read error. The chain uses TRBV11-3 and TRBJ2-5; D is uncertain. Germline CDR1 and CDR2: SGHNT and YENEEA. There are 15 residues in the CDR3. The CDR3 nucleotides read TGTGCCAGCAGCTTACGTGGTCGGCTAGGAGAGAACCAGTACTTC. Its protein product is CASSLRGRLGENQYF. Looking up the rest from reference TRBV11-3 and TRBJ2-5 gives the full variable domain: EAGVVQSPRYKIIEKKQPVAFWCNPISGHNTLYWYLQNLGQGPELLIRYENEEAVDDSQLPKDRFSAERLKGVDSTLKIQPAELGDSAVYLCASSLRGRLGENQYFGPGTRLLVL.

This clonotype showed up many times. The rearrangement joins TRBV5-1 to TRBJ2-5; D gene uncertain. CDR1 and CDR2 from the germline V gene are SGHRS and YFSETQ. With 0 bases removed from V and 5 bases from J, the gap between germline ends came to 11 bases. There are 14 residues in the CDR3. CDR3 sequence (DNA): TGCGCCAGCAGCTTGGTGGCCCCCGTGGAGACCCAGTACTTC. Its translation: CASSLVAPVETQYF.

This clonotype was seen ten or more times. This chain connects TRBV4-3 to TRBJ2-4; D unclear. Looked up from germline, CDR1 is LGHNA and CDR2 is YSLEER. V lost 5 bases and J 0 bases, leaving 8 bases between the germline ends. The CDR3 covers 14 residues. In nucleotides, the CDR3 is TGCGCCAGCAGCATACGATTAGCCAAAAACATTCAGTACTTC. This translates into CASSIRLAKNIQYF.

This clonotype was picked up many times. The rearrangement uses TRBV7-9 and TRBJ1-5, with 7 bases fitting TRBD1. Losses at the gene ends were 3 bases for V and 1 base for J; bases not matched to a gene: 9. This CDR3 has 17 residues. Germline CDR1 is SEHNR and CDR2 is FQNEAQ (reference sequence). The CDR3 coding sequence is TGTGCCAGCAGCTTCGGCTCTTCAGGGGGGAGCAATCAGCCCCAGCATTTT. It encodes CASSFGSSGGSNQPQHF.

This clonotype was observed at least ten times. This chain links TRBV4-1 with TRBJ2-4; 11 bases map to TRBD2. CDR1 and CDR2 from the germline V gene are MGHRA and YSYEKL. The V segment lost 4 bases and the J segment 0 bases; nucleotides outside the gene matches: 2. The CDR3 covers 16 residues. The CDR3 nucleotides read TGCGCCAGCAGCCCGCTAGCGGGGGGAGCCAAAAACATTCAGTACTTC. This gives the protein CASSPLAGGAKNIQYF.

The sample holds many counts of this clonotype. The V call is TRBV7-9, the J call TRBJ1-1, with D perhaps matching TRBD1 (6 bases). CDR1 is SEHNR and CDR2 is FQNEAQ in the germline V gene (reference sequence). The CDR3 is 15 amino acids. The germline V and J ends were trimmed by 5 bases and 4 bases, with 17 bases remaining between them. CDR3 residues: CASSPHGTSGTEAFF. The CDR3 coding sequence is TGTGCCAGCAGCCCCCACGGGACATCCGGCACTGAAGCTTTCTTT.

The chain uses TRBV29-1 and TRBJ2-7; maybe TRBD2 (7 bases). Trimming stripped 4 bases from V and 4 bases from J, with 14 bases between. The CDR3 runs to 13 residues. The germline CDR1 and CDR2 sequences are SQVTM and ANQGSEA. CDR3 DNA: TGCAGCGTTGCTGGGGGGCGGGGGTACGAGCAGTACTTC. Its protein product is CSVAGGRGYEQYF.

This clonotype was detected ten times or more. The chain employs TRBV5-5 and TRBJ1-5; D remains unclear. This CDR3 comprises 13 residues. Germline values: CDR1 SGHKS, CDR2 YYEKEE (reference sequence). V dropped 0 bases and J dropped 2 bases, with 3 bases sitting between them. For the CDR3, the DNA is TGTGCCAGCAGCTTGGACGGCAATCAGCCCCAGCATTTT. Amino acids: CASSLDGNQPQHF.

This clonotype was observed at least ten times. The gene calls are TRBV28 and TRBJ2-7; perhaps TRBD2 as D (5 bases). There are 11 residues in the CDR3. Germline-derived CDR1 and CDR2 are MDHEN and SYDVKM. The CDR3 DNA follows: TGTCGGAGCGGTAGCTCCTACGAGCAGTACTTC. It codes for CRSGSSYEQYF. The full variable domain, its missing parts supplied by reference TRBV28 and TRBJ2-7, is DVKVTQSSRYLVKRTGEKVFLECVQDMDHENMFWYRQDPGLGLRLIYFSYDVKMKEKGDIPEGYSVSREKKERFSLILESASTNQTSMYLCRSGSSYEQYFGPGTRLTVT.

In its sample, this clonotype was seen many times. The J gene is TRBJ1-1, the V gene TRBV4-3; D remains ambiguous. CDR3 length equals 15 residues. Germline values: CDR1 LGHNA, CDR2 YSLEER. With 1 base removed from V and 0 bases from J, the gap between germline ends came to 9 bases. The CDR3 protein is CASSQVAAMNTEAFF. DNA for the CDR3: TGCGCCAGCAGCCAAGTAGCAGCGATGAACACTGAAGCTTTCTTT.

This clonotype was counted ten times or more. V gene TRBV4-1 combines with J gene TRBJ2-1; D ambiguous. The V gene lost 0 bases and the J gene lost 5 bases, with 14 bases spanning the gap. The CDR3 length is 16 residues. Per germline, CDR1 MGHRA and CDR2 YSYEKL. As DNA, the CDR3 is TGCGCCAGCAGCCAAGAGGTCTACGCGAGGAACAATGAGCAGTTCTTC. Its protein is CASSQEVYARNNEQFF.

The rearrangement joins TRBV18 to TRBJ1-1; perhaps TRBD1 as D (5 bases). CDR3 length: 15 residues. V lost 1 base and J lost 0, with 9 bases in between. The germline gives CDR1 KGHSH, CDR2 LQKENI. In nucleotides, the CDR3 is TGTGCCAGCTCACCACAGGGGTGGATGAACACTGAAGCTTTCTTT. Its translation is CASSPQGWMNTEAFF.

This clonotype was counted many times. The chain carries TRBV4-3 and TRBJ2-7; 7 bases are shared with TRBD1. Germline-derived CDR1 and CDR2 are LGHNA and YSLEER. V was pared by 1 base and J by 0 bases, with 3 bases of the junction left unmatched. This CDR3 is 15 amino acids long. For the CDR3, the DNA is TGCGCCAGCAGCCAAGGGGACAGCAGCTCCTACGAGCAGTACTTC. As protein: CASSQGDSSSYEQYF.

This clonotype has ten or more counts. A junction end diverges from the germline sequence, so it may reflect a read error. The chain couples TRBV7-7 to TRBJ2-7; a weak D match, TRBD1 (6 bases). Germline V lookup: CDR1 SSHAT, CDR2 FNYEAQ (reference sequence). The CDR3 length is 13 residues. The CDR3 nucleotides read TGTGCTAGCAGCTTAGACAGGTTGCAGCCGCAGTACTTC. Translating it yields CASSLDRLQPQYF.

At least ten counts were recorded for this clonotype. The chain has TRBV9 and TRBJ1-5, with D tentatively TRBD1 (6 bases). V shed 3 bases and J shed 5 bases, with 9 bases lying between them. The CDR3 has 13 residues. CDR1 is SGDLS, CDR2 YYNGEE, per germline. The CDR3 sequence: CASSADSYQPQHF. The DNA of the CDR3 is TGTGCCAGCAGCGCGGACAGTTATCAGCCCCAGCATTTT.

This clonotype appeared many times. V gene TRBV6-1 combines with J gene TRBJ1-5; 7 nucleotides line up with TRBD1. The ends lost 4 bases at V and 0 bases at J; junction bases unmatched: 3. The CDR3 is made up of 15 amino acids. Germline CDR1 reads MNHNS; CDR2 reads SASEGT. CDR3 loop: CASSGTGLSNQPQHF. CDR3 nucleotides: TGTGCCAGCAGTGGGACAGGTCTTAGCAATCAGCCCCAGCATTTT.

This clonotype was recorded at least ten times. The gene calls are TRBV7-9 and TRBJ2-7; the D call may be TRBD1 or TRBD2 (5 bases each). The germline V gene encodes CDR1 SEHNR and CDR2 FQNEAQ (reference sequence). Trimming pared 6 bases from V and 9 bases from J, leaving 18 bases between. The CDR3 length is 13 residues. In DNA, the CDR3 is TGTGCCAGCAGGAGGGGAATGGGGGACGGGCAGTACTTC. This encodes CASRRGMGDGQYF. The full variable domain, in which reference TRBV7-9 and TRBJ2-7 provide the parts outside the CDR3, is DTGVSQNPRHKITKRGQNVTFRCDPISEHNRLYWYRQTLGQGPEFLTYFQNEAQLEKSRLLSDRFSAERPKGSFSTLEIQRTEQGDSAMYLCASRRGMGDGQYFGPGTRLTVT.

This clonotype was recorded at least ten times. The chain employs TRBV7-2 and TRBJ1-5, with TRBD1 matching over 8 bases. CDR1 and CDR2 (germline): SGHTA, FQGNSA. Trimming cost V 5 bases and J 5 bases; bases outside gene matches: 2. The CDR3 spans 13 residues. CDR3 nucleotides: TGTGCCAGCAGCGTCAGGGGGCATCAGCCCCAGCATTTT. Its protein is CASSVRGHQPQHF.

CDR3 bases: TGCGCCAGCACTGGAGGCTTTCCCCCCGACGAGCAGTACTTC. This codes for CASTGGFPPDEQYF. The gene calls are TRBV10-1 and TRBJ2-7, with D possibly TRBD2 on 5 matching bases. Per the germline V gene, CDR1 is WNHNN and CDR2 is SYGVQD (reference sequence). This CDR3 is 14 amino acids long. Trimming stripped 7 bases from V and 5 bases from J, with 18 bases between.

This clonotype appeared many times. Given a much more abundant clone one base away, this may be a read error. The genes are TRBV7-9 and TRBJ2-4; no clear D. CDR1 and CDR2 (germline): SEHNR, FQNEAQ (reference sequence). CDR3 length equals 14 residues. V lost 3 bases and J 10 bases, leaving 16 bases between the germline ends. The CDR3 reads CASSFEAGPKIQYF. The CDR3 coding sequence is TGTGCCAGCAGCTTCGAGGCAGGACCAAAAATTCAGTACTTC.